This T cell receptor (beta chain) was recorded in a study of OX40 agonist ivuxolimab in advanced cancers. Assay: immunoSEQ multiplex PCR; the TCRdb copy retains only in-frame clones and omits some. The sample holds some 66,000 clones, about 77% seen once. Comment on this clone: Other DNA sequences of this sample code for an identical CDR3.

The sequence was collected from an adult with an advanced solid tumor such as melanoma, head and neck, liver or kidney cancer. This specimen consisted of CD4+ or CD8+ T cells sorted from blood, obtained in a trial of the OX40 agonist ivuxolimab.

The CDR3 DNA follows: TGTGCCAGCAGTTACTCCGGCTATGGCTACACCTTC. Translating gives CASSYSGYGYTF. The chain recombines TRBV6-5 with TRBJ1-2; D is unresolved. CDR1 and CDR2 from the germline V gene are MNHEY and SVGAGI. Between the trimmed V and J ends, which lost 0 bases and 4 bases, there was a span of 3 bases. The CDR3 extends over 12 amino acids.